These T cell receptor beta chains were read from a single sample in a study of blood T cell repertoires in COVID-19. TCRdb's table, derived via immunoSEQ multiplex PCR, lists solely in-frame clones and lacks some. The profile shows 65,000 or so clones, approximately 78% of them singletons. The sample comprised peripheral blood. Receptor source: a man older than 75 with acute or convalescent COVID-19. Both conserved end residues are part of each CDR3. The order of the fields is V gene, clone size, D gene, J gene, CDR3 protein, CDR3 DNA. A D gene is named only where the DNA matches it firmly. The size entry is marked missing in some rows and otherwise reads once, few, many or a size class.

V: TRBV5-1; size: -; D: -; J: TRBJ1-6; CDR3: CASTSGLDSPLHF; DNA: TGCGCCAGCACGTCAGGCTTAGATTCACCCCTCCACTTT
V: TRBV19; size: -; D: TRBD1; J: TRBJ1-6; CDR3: CASSVGTGGNVLDSPLHF; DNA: TGTGCCAGTAGTGTCGGGACAGGGGGAAATGTTTTGGATTCACCCCTCCACTTT
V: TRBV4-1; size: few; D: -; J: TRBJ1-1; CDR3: CASSQLLDRRKNTEAFF; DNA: TGCGCCAGCAGCCAGTTGCTAGACCGACGGAAGAACACTGAAGCTTTCTTT
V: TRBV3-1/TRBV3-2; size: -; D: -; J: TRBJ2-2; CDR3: CASSHFNGELFF; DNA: TGTGCCAGCAGCCATTTTAACGGGGAGCTGTTTTTT
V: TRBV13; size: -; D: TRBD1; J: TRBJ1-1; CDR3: CASFLQGARRAFF; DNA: TGTGCCAGTTTCTTACAGGGGGCCCGCAGAGCTTTCTTT
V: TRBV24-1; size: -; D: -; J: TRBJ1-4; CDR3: CATSDLSPMDQRPTGEKLFF; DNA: TGTGCCACCAGTGATTTGTCGCCGATGGATCAACGTCCGACTGGTGAAAAACTGTTTTTT
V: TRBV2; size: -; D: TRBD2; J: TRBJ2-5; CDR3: CASSFGTSGNLAQYF; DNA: TGTGCCAGCAGTTTCGGGACTAGCGGGAACTTGGCCCAGTACTTC
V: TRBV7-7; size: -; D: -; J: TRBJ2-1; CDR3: CASSSPGRNEQFF; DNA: TGTGCTAGCAGCTCTCCAGGGCGGAATGAGCAGTTCTTC
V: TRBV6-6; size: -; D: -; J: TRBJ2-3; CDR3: CASKSGQVADTQYF; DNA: TGTGCCAGCAAATCAGGCCAGGTGGCAGATACGCAGTATTTT
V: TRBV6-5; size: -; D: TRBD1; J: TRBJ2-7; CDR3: CASLPRDRVSEQYF; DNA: TGTGCCAGTCTCCCCCGGGACAGGGTCTCCGAGCAGTACTTC
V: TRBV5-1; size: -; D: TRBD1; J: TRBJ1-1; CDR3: CASSPQGLEAFF; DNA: TGCGCCAGCAGCCCACAGGGGCTTGAAGCTTTCTTT
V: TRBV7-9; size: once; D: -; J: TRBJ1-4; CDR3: CASSFPQLNEKLFF; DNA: TGTGCCAGCAGCTTCCCACAGCTTAATGAAAAACTGTTTTTT
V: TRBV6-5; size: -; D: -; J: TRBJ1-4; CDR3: CASSRLPEEKLFF; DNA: TGTGCCAGCAGCCGCCTGCCAGAAGAAAAACTGTTTTTT
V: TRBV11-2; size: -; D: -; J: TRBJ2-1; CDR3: CASSYGESSYNEQFF; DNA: TGTGCCAGCAGCTATGGGGAGAGCTCCTACAATGAGCAGTTCTTC
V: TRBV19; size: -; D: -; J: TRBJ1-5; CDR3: CASSITGTSYQPQHF; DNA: TGTGCCAGTAGTATAACCGGGACAAGCTATCAGCCCCAGCATTTT
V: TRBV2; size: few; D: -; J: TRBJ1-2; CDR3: CASSEQWAGGYTF; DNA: TGTGCCAGCAGTGAACAGTGGGCGGGTGGCTACACCTTC
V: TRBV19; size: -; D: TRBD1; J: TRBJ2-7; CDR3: CASSFSGTGPYEQYF; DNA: TGTGCCAGTAGTTTTTCCGGGACAGGGCCCTACGAGCAGTACTTC
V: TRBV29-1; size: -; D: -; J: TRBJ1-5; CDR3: CSVVYPGVSNQPQHF; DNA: TGCAGCGTTGTATACCCGGGAGTGAGCAATCAGCCCCAGCATTTT
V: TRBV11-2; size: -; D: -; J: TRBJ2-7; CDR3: CASSLEFGGPYEQYF; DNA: TGTGCCAGCAGCTTAGAGTTTGGCGGGCCCTACGAGCAGTACTTC
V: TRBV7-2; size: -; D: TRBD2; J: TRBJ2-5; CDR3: CASSLALFSAGGGETQYF; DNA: TGTGCCAGCAGCTTAGCGCTCTTTTCTGCGGGGGGCGGTGAGACCCAGTACTTC
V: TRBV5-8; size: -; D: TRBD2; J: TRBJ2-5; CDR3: CASSSPYSGGFQETQYF; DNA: TGTGCCAGCAGCTCTCCCTATAGCGGGGGGTTTCAAGAGACCCAGTACTTC
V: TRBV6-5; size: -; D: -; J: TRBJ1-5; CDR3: CASRQFSNQPQHF; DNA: TGTGCCAGCAGACAATTTAGCAATCAGCCCCAGCATTTT
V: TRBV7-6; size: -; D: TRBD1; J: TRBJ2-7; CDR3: CASSSPRTGDYEQYF; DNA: TGTGCCAGCAGCTCACCGAGGACAGGGGACTACGAGCAGTACTTC
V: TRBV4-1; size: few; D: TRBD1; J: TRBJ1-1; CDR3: CASSQEPPGGTEAFF; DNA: TGCGCCAGCAGCCAAGAGCCCCCAGGGGGCACTGAAGCTTTCTTT
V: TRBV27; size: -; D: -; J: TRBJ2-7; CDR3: CASSPSTGRVSYEQYF; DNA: TGTGCCAGCAGTCCATCAACAGGGAGGGTTTCCTACGAGCAGTACTTC
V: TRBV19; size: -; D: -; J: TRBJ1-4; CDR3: CASSITATTNEKLFF; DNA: TGTGCCAGTAGTATAACAGCCACAACTAATGAAAAACTGTTTTTT